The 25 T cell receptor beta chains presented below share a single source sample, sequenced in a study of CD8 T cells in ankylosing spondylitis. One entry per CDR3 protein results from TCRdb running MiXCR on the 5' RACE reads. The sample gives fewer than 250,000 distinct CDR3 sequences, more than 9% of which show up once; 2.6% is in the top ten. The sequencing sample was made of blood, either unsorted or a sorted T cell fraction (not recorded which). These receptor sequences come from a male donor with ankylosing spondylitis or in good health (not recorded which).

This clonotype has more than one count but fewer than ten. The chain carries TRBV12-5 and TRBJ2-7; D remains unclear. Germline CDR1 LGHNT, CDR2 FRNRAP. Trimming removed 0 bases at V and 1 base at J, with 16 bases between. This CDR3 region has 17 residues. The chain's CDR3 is CASGLVGSPNFSYEQYF. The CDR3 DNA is TGTGCTAGTGGTTTGGTAGGAAGCCCCAACTTTTCCTACGAGCAGTACTTC.

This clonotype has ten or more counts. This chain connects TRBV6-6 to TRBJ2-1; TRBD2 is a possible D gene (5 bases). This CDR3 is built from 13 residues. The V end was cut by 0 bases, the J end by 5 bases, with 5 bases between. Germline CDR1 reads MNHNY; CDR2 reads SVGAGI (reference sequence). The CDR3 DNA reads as TGTGCCAGCAGTTACTCGAGGGACAATGAGCAGTTCTTC. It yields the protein CASSYSRDNEQFF.

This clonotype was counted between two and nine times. The CDR3 loop reads CASSYSRQGGYEQYF. The CDR3 bases are TGTGCCAGCAGTTACTCGAGACAGGGGGGGTACGAGCAGTACTTC. The chain has TRBV6-5 and TRBJ2-7, with 9 bases matching TRBD1. The V gene end was trimmed by 0 bases and the J gene end by 4 bases; junction bases not matched to a gene: 4. The CDR3 consists of 15 residues. Germline V gives CDR1 MNHEY, CDR2 SVGAGI.

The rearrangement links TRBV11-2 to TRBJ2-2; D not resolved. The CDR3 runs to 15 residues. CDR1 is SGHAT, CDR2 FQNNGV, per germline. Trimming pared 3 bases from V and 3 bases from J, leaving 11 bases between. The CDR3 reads CASSLSHPDTGELFF. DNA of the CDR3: TGTGCCAGCAGCTTGTCGCATCCAGACACCGGGGAGCTGTTTTTT.

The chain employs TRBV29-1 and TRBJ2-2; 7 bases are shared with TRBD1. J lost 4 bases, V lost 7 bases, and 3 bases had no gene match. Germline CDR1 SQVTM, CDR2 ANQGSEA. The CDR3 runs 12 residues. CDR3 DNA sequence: TGCAGCGGGGGACAGCGCACCGGGGAGCTGTTTTTT. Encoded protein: CSGGQRTGELFF.

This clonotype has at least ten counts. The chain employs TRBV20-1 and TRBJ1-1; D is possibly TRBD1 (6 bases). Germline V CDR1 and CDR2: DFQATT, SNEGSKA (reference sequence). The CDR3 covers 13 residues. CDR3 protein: CSPHRGGSTEAFF. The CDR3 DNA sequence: TGCAGCCCTCATCGAGGGGGATCCACTGAAGCTTTCTTT.

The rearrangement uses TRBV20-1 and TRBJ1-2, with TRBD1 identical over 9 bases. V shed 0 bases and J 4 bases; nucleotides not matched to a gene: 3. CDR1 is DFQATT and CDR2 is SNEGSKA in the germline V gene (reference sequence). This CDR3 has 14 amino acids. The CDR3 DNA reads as TGCAGTGCTAGAGACAAGACAGGGGGCTATGGCTACACCTTC. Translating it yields CSARDKTGGYGYTF.

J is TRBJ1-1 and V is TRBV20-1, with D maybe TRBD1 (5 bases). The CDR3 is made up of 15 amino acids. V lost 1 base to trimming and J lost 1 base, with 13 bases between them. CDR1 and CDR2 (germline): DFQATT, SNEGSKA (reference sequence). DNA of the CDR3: TGCAGTGCTAGAGGGGGGGTATTGTGGAACACTGAAGCTTTCTTT. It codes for CSARGGVLWNTEAFF.

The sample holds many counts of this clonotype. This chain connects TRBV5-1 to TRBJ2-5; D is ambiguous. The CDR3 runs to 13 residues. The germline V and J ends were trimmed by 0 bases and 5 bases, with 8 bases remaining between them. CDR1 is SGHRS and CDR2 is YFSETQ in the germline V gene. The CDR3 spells CASSLGAWETQYF. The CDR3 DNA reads TGCGCCAGCAGCTTGGGGGCATGGGAGACCCAGTACTTC.

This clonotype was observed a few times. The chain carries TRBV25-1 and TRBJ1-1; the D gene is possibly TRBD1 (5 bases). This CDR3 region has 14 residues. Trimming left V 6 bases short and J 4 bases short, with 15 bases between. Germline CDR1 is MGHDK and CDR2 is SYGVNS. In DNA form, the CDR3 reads TGTGCCAGCAGGGGATTCCGTGGGGGCACTGAAGCTTTCTTT. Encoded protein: CASRGFRGGTEAFF.

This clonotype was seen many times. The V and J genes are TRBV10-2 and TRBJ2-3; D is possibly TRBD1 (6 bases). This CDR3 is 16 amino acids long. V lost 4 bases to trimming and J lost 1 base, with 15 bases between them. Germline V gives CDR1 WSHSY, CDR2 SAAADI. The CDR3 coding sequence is TGCGCCAGCAGTGTTTTGGGGGCGGGCGGCACAGATACGCAGTATTTT. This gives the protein CASSVLGAGGTDTQYF.

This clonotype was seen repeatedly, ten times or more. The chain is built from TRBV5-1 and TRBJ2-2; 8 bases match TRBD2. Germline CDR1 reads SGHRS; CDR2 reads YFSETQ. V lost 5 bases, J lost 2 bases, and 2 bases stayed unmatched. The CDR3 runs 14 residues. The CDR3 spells CASRREANTGELFF. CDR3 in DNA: TGCGCCAGCAGGCGGGAGGCCAACACCGGGGAGCTGTTTTTT.

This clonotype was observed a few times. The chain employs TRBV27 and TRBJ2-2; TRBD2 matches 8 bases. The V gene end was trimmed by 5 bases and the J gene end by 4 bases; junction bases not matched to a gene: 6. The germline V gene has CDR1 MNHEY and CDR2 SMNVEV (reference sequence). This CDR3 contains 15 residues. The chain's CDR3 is CASSKGTSSTGELFF. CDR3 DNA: TGTGCCAGCAGTAAAGGGACTAGTAGCACCGGGGAGCTGTTTTTT.

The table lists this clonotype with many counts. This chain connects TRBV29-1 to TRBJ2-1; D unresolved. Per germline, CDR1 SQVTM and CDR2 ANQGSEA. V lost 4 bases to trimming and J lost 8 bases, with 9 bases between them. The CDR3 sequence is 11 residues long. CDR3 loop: CSVGQRDEQFF. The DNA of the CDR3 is TGCAGCGTTGGCCAAAGGGATGAGCAGTTCTTC.

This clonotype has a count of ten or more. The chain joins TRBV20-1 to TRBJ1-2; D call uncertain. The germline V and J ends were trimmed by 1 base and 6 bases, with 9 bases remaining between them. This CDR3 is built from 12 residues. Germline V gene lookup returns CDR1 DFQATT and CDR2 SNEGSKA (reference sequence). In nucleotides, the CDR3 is TGCAGTGCTAGAGCTAGTAATGATGGCTACACCTTC. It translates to CSARASNDGYTF.

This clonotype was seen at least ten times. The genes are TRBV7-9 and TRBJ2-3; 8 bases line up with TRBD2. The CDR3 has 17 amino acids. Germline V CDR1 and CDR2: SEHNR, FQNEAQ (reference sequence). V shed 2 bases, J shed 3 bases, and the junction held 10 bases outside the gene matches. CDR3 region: CASSLSGASGSTDTQYF. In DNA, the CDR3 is TGTGCCAGCAGCTTAAGCGGCGCTAGCGGGTCAACAGATACGCAGTATTTT. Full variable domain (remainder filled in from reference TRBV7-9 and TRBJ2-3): DTGVSQNPRHKITKRGQNVTFRCDPISEHNRLYWYRQTLGQGPEFLTYFQNEAQLEKSRLLSDRFSAERPKGSFSTLEIQRTEQGDSAMYLCASSLSGASGSTDTQYFGPGTRLTVL.

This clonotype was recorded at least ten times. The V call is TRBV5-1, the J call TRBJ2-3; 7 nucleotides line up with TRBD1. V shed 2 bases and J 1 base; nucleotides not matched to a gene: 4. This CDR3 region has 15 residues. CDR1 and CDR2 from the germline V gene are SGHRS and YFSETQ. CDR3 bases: TGCGCCAGCAGCTTCCGGGACAGCCGCACAGATACGCAGTATTTT. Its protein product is CASSFRDSRTDTQYF.

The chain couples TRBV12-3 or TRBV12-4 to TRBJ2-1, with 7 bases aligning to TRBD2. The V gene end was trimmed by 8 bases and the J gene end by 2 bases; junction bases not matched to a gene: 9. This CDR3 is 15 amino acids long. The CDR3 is CASPSGEGPYNEQFF. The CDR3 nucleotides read TGTGCCAGCCCATCCGGGGAGGGTCCCTACAATGAGCAGTTCTTC.

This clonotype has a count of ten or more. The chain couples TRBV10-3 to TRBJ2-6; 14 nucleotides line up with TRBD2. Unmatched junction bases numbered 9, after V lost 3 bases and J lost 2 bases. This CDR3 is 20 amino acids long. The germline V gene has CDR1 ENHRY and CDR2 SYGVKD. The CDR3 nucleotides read TGTGCCATCAGTGAAGGGACTAGCGGGAGCCCCTACCCTGGGGCCAACGTCCTGACTTTC. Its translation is CAISEGTSGSPYPGANVLTF.

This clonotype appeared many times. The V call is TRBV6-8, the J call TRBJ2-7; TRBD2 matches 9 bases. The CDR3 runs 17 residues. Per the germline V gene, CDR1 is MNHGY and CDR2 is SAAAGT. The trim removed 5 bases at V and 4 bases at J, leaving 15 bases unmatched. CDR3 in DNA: TGTGCCAGCAGTCCCCTTCAGCGGGAGGCTTACGTATACGAGCAGTACTTC. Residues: CASSPLQREAYVYEQYF.

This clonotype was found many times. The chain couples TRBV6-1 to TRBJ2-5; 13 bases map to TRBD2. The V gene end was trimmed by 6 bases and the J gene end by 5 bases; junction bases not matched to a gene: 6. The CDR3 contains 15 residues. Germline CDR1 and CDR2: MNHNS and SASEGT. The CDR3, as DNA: TGTGCCAGCAGCCAGACTAGCGGGAGGTTGGAGACCCAGTACTTC. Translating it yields CASSQTSGRLETQYF.

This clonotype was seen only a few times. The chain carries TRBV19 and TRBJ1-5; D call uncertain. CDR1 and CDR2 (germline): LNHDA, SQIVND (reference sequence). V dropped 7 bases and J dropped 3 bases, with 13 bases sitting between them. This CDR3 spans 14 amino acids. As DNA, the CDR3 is TGTGCCAGTACCCCTACAGCCTCCAATCAGCCCCAGCATTTT. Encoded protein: CASTPTASNQPQHF. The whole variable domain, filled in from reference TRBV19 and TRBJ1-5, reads DGGITQSPKYLFRKEGQNVTLSCEQNLNHDAMYWYRQDPGQGLRLIYYSQIVNDFQKGDIAEGYSVSREKKESFPLTVTSAQKNPTAFYLCASTPTASNQPQHFGDGTRLSIL.

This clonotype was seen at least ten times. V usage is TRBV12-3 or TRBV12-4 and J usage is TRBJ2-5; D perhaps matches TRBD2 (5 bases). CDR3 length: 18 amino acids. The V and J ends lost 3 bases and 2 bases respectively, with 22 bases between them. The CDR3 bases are TGTGCCAGCAGTTTGGATTTCTACGAGGGCCCCTCACAAGAGACCCAGTACTTC. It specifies CASSLDFYEGPSQETQYF.

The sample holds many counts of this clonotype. CDR3 bases: TGTGCCTGGAGTGTACACGCGAACACTGAAGCTTTCTTT. Protein: CAWSVHANTEAFF. The rearrangement links TRBV30 to TRBJ1-1, with no clear D. CDR1 and CDR2 (germline): GTSNPN, SVGIG (reference sequence). The CDR3 has 13 amino acids. The V and J ends lost 0 bases and 1 base respectively, with 6 bases between them.

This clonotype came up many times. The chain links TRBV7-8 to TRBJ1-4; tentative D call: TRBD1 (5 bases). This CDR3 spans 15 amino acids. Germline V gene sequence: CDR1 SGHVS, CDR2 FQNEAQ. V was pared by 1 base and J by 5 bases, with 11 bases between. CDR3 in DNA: TGTGCCAGCAGCTTAGTTCAGGGTAGAAATGAAAAACTGTTTTTT. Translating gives CASSLVQGRNEKLFF.